This T cell receptor (beta chain) was sequenced during a study of vaccination effects on CD4 cells after COVID-19. Study summary: Antigen-specific CD4+ T cells were first expanded with viral peptide pools by the ViraFEST assay and only then sequenced. Study-level points and caveats: Marked clonal contraction of both clone types appeared late after vaccination.

Investigators separated out CD4+ T cells once less than 11 days of culture had passed. Recipients of the vaccine had no prior SARS-CoV-2 infection and negative nucleocapsid antibodies. Both day 3 and day 7 saw half the medium replaced with IL-2 medium. Produced via immunoSEQ multiplex PCR; TCRdb's table is partial and in-frame only. The repertoire holds 50,000 to 75,000 clones, 60% to 85% seen once, with under 3.5% in the top ten. Germline CDR1 and CDR2: MNHEY and SVGEGT. This CDR3 has 15 residues. V lost 5 bases to trimming and J lost 3 bases, with 16 bases between them. A remark on this clone: Its antigen remains unidentified.

The input for sequencing was CD4+ T cells from PBMCs cultured without peptide, taken before COVID-19 vaccination. The V and J genes are TRBV6-2 or TRBV6-3 and TRBJ1-2; D remains unclear. The TCR comes from a human donor who received a COVID-19 vaccine. The CDR3 reads CASSTVRSGYYGYTF. The DNA for the CDR3 is TGTGCCAGCAGTACCGTGAGGTCCGGGTACTATGGCTACACCTTC.